This is a list of T cell receptor beta chains from one sample in a study of lymphopenia after photon versus proton radiotherapy. Sequencing was performed with immunoSEQ multiplex PCR; in TCRdb, only in-frame clones are kept and a portion is missing. This sample has 20,000 to 30,000 clones, with 70% to 85% found just once. Sequencing was performed on peripheral blood, taken from a patient treated with proton-based radiotherapy. The origin of the receptors is a woman in her 70s with pancreatic cancer. CDR3s include the opening cysteine and the closing phenylalanine or tryptophan. Each record gives: V gene, clone size, J gene, D gene, CDR3 DNA, CDR3 protein. The D gene is left open where the match is weak. The size entry is marked missing in some rows and otherwise reads once, few, many or a size class.

V: TRBV29-1
size: -
J: TRBJ2-7
D: TRBD1
DNA: TGCAGCGTTGCTACAGGGGCCAGTCCCTACGAGCAGTACTTC
CDR3: CSVATGASPYEQYF

V: TRBV7-8
size: -
J: TRBJ1-4
D: TRBD1
DNA: TGTGCCAGCAGCTTAGAGGGACAGAGAAATGAAAAACTGTTTTTT
CDR3: CASSLEGQRNEKLFF

V: TRBV19
size: -
J: TRBJ1-5
D: -
DNA: TGTGCCAGTAGTATTACAGACAGCAATCAGCCCCAGCATTTT
CDR3: CASSITDSNQPQHF

V: TRBV28
size: -
J: TRBJ2-7
D: TRBD1
DNA: TGTGCCAGCAGTTCCGGACAGGGGACCTACGAGCAGTACTTC
CDR3: CASSSGQGTYEQYF

V: TRBV7-9
size: hyperexpanded
J: TRBJ2-1
D: TRBD2
DNA: TGTGCCAGCAGCTTAGAGTCCAGCGGGAGGCCCTATGAGCAGTTCTTC
CDR3: CASSLESSGRPYEQFF

V: TRBV20-1
size: -
J: TRBJ1-2
D: -
DNA: TGCAGTGCAATCGAGGGGCCTGGCTACACCTTC
CDR3: CSAIEGPGYTF

V: TRBV7-2
size: -
J: TRBJ1-1
D: -
DNA: TGTGCCAGCAGCTTAGCAGAGAACACTGAAGCTTTCTTT
CDR3: CASSLAENTEAFF

V: TRBV19
size: -
J: TRBJ1-1
D: -
DNA: TGTGCCAGTAGTATAGGGGGGCTTTGGAGATTGAACACTGAAGCTTTCTTT
CDR3: CASSIGGLWRLNTEAFF

V: TRBV5-1
size: -
J: TRBJ2-7
D: TRBD1
DNA: TGCGCCAGCAGCCAGCGACAGGGTCCTCCCTACGAGCAGTACTTC
CDR3: CASSQRQGPPYEQYF

V: TRBV2
size: -
J: TRBJ2-7
D: -
DNA: TGTGCCAGCAGGAAGTTCGGGAACCCCTACGGGTCGGACTTC
CDR3: CASRKFGNPYGSDF

V: TRBV11-3
size: -
J: TRBJ2-5
D: -
DNA: TGTGCCAGCAGCGGGGGGCTTTGGTACTTC
CDR3: CASSGGLWYF

V: TRBV4-3
size: -
J: TRBJ1-1
D: -
DNA: TGCGCCAGCAGCCAATTTTCAGGAAATACTGAAGCTTTCTTT
CDR3: CASSQFSGNTEAFF

V: TRBV30
size: -
J: TRBJ2-3
D: -
DNA: TGTGCCTGGAGCCGCCAGGGGCAGGCAGATACGCAGTATTTT
CDR3: CAWSRQGQADTQYF

V: TRBV5-1
size: -
J: TRBJ1-2
D: -
DNA: TGCGCCAGCAGCTCTGGACAGCCCCCATATGGCTACACCTTC
CDR3: CASSSGQPPYGYTF

V: TRBV14
size: -
J: TRBJ1-2
D: -
DNA: TGTGCCAGCCGTCTGGACGCAAGTTATGGCTACACCTTC
CDR3: CASRLDASYGYTF

V: TRBV7-3
size: -
J: TRBJ2-5
D: -
DNA: TGTGCCAGCAGCTTAAATGGGAACTCCCAAGAGACCCAGTACTTC
CDR3: CASSLNGNSQETQYF

V: TRBV9
size: -
J: TRBJ2-5
D: -
DNA: TGTGCCAGCAGCGTAGGGGCTACAGGGGAGACCCAGTACTTC
CDR3: CASSVGATGETQYF

V: TRBV5-1
size: -
J: TRBJ2-1
D: TRBD1
DNA: TGCGCCAGCAGCTTCGGGACAGGGGGCAATGAGCAGTTCTTC
CDR3: CASSFGTGGNEQFF

V: TRBV27
size: -
J: TRBJ2-1
D: -
DNA: TGTGCCAGCAGTTTACCCACCCTGGGGGGTAATGAGCAGTTCTTC
CDR3: CASSLPTLGGNEQFF

V: TRBV7-9
size: -
J: TRBJ1-3
D: -
DNA: TGTGCCAGCATAGGTTCCTCGGCGGGAAACACCATATATTTT
CDR3: CASIGSSAGNTIYF

V: TRBV28
size: -
J: TRBJ1-2
D: -
DNA: TGTGCCAGCAGTTTCTCCTCCAGAGCCGAATTGTATGGCTACACCTTC
CDR3: CASSFSSRAELYGYTF

V: TRBV28
size: -
J: TRBJ2-5
D: -
DNA: TGTGCCAGCAGTCTACCTCGGGGAATCCAGGAGACCCAGTACTTC
CDR3: CASSLPRGIQETQYF

V: TRBV27
size: -
J: TRBJ2-4
D: -
DNA: TGTGCCAGCAGTGCCAGGGACCTAGCCAAAAACATTCAGTACTTC
CDR3: CASSARDLAKNIQYF

V: TRBV19
size: few
J: TRBJ1-1
D: TRBD1
DNA: TGTGCCAGTAGTATGGGACAGGGACAACAAGCTTTCTTT
CDR3: CASSMGQGQQAFF

V: TRBV6-5
size: -
J: TRBJ2-3
D: -
DNA: TGTGCCAGCAGTTACTCCTGGGAACAGTATTTT
CDR3: CASSYSWEQYF

V: TRBV9
size: -
J: TRBJ1-2
D: -
DNA: TGTGCCAGCAGCGCGACAGGTGACTATGGCTACACCTTC
CDR3: CASSATGDYGYTF

V: TRBV28
size: few
J: TRBJ1-2
D: -
DNA: TGTGCCAGCAGCCACCCACCCCAGGGAGCTTATGGCTACACCTTC
CDR3: CASSHPPQGAYGYTF

V: TRBV2
size: -
J: TRBJ2-2
D: TRBD2
DNA: TGTGCCAGCAGTGGCGGGAGAGGGAACGGGGAGCTGTTTTTT
CDR3: CASSGGRGNGELFF

V: TRBV5-4
size: -
J: TRBJ1-2
D: TRBD1
DNA: TGTGCCAGCAGCTTCCGACAGGGGGCGGATGGCTACACCTTC
CDR3: CASSFRQGADGYTF

V: TRBV11-2
size: once
J: TRBJ1-5
D: TRBD1
DNA: TGTGCCAGCAGCTTAGCAGGGGGACAGCCCCAGCATTTT
CDR3: CASSLAGGQPQHF

V: TRBV15
size: -
J: TRBJ2-2
D: TRBD1
DNA: TGTGCCACCAGCAGGGACAGGGGGCCCGGGGAGCTGTTTTTT
CDR3: CATSRDRGPGELFF

V: TRBV7-9
size: -
J: TRBJ2-1
D: -
DNA: TGTGCCAGCAGCTTGGGACGGTACAATGAGCAGTTCTTC
CDR3: CASSLGRYNEQFF

V: TRBV4-3
size: -
J: TRBJ2-5
D: -
DNA: TGCGCCAGCAGCCAATCCTATCCTCAAGAGACCCAGTACTTC
CDR3: CASSQSYPQETQYF